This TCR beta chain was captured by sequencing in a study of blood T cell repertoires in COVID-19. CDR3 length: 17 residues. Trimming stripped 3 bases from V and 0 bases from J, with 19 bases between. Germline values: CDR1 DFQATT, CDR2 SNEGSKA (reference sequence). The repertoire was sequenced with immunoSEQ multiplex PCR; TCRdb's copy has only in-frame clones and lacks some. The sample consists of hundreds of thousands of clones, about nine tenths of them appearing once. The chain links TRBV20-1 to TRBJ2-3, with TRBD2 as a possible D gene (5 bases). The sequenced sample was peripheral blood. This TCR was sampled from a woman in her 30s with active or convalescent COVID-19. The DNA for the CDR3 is TGCAGTGCTAGTTTATCGGCCGACGGGAAGAGCACAGATACGCAGTATTTT. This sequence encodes CSASLSADGKSTDTQYF.